The T cell receptor beta chain under discussion was sequenced for a study of T cell repertoires in cytomegalovirus infection (dated by TCRdb to about 2019). About the full investigation: Donor HLA type was relevant to the analysis, as public TCR beta signatures indicated carriage of CMV infection together with the matching HLA type. Overall study results and their limits: The ex vivo response was dominated by HLA-C-restricted CMV-specific TCR beta clonotypes, which also provided the single most frequent clonotype in two of eight donors. In both this cohort and an independent cohort of 352 donors, the cumulative frequency of public TCR beta family members distinguished carriers of CMV infection plus the relevant HLA type.

Compared with germline, V lacks 3 bases and J lacks 7 bases; bases without a gene match: 4. Looking up the germline V gene (reference sequence) yields CDR1 SEHNR and CDR2 FQNEAQ. The CDR3 goes from the cysteine to the phenylalanine over 14 residues. Only the CDR3 part of the read is kept: 42 bases, read in frame from the first base. This clonotype turned up a few times. Its specific antigen is unknown. Base qualities are missing; no much larger clone stands one base away. These reads were obtained on an Illumina HiSeq 1500. Clones were called with MiXCR by TCRdb after fastp trimmed the public reads at Q25, and only in-frame beta chains were retained. Every CDR3 protein is listed once, alongside the most common genes and DNA of its rows. In all, the sample holds more than 650,000 distinct CDR3 sequences, and roughly 36% of those were seen once. Of the sample, 2.8% falls within the top ten clones.

This receptor was identified in a human donor in good health (CMV status not recorded). Some clones in this sample may be carry-over from other donors' samples. The sample comprised PBMCs. Recombination joined TRBV7-9 with TRBJ2-2, with TRBD1 matching 8 junction bases. Read as DNA, the sequence is TGTGCCAGCAGCTTCAGGGGGCAAGGCGGGGAGCTGTTTTTT. This translates into CASSFRGQGGELFF. Joined to the reference TRBV7-9 and TRBJ2-2 proteins, this CDR3 gives the full variable domain: DTGVSQNPRHKITKRGQNVTFRCDPISEHNRLYWYRQTLGQGPEFLTYFQNEAQLEKSRLLSDRFSAERPKGSFSTLEIQRTEQGDSAMYLCASSFRGQGGELFFGEGSRLTVL.